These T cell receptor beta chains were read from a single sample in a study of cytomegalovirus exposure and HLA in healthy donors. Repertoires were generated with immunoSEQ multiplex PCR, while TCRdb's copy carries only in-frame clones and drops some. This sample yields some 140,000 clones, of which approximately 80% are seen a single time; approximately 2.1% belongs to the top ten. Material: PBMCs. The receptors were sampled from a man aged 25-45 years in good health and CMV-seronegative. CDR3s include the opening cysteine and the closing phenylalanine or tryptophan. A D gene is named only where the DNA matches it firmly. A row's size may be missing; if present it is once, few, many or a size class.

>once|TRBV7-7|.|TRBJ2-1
TGTGCCAGCCCGTCGTCGGGAGAAACCTACAATGAGCAGTTCTTC
CASPSSGETYNEQFF
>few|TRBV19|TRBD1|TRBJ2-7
TGTGCCAGTAGTATCGGGACAGCCTCCTACGAGCAGTACTTC
CASSIGTASYEQYF
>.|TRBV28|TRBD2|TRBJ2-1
TGTGCCAGCAGTTTATGGGCTAGCGGGGAAAATGAGCAGTTCTTC
CASSLWASGENEQFF
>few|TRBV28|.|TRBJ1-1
TGTGCCAGCGAGCCGACAAAGGAGGTCACTGAAGCTTTCTTT
CASEPTKEVTEAFF
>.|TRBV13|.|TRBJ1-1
TGTGCCAGCAGCTTACGGGTCTACACTGAAGCTTTCTTT
CASSLRVYTEAFF
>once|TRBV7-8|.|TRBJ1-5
TGTGCCAGCAGCTTAGCGGGGCAGGCTGGCAATCAGCCCCAGCATTTT
CASSLAGQAGNQPQHF
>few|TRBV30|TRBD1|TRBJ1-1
TGTGCCTGGAGAACTTGGACAGGGGATACTGAAGCTTTCTTT
CAWRTWTGDTEAFF
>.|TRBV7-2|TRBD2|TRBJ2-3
TGTGCCAGCAGCCTCGGGACTAGCGGGAGCACAGATACGCAGTATTTT
CASSLGTSGSTDTQYF
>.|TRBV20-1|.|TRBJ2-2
TGCAGTGCCCGAGGCACCGGGGAGCTGTTTTTT
CSARGTGELFF
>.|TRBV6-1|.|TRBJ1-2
TGTGCCAGCAGTGTAAGAGTCCTCCGAGACTATGGCTACACCTTC
CASSVRVLRDYGYTF
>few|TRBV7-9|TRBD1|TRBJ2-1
TGTGCCAGCAGCCCCCGGGACAGGGGGCCGGATGAGCAGTTCTTC
CASSPRDRGPDEQFF
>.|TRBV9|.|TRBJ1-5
TGTGCCAGCAGCGTTGGGGGGGGGACCGGTCAGCCCCAGCATTTT
CASSVGGGTGQPQHF
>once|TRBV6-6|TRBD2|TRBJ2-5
TGTGCCAGCAGTCCCGAGACTAGCGGGATTGTTAAGGAGTACTTC
CASSPETSGIVKEYF
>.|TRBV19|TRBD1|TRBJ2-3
TGTGCCAGTAGTCGGACAGGGGGCACAGATACGCAGTATTTT
CASSRTGGTDTQYF
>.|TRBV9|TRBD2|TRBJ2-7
TGTGCCAGCAGCTTAACCCCCGGGACTAGGTCCTACGAGCAGTACTTC
CASSLTPGTRSYEQYF
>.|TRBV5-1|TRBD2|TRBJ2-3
TGCGCCAGCAGCTCGATACTAGCGGGAGTTGGAGATACGCAGTATTTT
CASSSILAGVGDTQYF
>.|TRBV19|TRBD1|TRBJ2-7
TGTGCCAGTAGTATACATCCCCGGGGCAGGGGGTCGCTCGAGCAGTACTTC
CASSIHPRGRGSLEQYF
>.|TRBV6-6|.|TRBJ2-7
TGTGCCAGCAGTTCTCAGGGCTACGAGCAGTACTTC
CASSSQGYEQYF
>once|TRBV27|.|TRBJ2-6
TGTGCCAGCAGTTTCGCTTACAGGATCTACTCTGGGGCCAACGTCCTGACTTTC
CASSFAYRIYSGANVLTF
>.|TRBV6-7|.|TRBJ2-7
TGTGCCAGCAGTTATAAGGGAGCCCTCGGTGACTACGAGCAGTACTTC
CASSYKGALGDYEQYF
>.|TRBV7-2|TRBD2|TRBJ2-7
TGTGCCAGCAGTTCTCCCTCGGGACTAGCGGGAGGTCGCTCCTACGAGCAGTACTTC
CASSSPSGLAGGRSYEQYF
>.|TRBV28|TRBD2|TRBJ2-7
TGTGCCAGCACCCCCCGACTAGCGGGAGACGAGCAGTACTTC
CASTPRLAGDEQYF